A selection of T cell receptor beta chains follows, all from one sample in a study of shared clonotypes between healthy human individuals. Generated by immunoSEQ multiplex PCR, the TCRdb table keeps only in-frame clones and is missing some. Among some 2 million clones listed, around 96% were seen once. Specimen: naive CD8+ T cells sorted from blood. These receptors were taken from a young man in good health. The CDR3 runs from the conserved cysteine through the conserved F or W. D genes are given only for firm matches. Expanded clones are given a class, and other clones once, few, many or no size at all.

j_gene: TRBJ2-1
d_gene: TRBD2
abundance: NA
v_gene: TRBV7-9
CDR3aa: CASSSPLANNEQFF
CDR3nt: TGTGCCAGCAGCTCCCCACTAGCGAACAATGAGCAGTTCTTC

j_gene: TRBJ2-7
d_gene: NA
abundance: NA
v_gene: TRBV27
CDR3aa: CASSLRSGNEQYF
CDR3nt: TGTGCCAGCAGTTTAAGGAGCGGCAACGAGCAGTACTTC

j_gene: TRBJ2-7
d_gene: NA
abundance: NA
v_gene: TRBV9
CDR3aa: CASSTGTSPYEQYF
CDR3nt: TGTGCCAGCAGCACCGGGACTTCTCCCTACGAGCAGTACTTC

j_gene: TRBJ1-2
d_gene: TRBD1
abundance: NA
v_gene: TRBV27
CDR3aa: CASSPGQVSVYGYTF
CDR3nt: TGTGCCAGCAGTCCAGGACAGGTCTCTGTCTATGGCTACACCTTC

j_gene: TRBJ2-7
d_gene: NA
abundance: NA
v_gene: TRBV11-2
CDR3aa: CASSWEAGSPYEQYF
CDR3nt: TGTGCCAGCAGCTGGGAGGCGGGCAGCCCCTACGAGCAGTACTTC

j_gene: TRBJ1-6
d_gene: TRBD1
abundance: NA
v_gene: TRBV11-2
CDR3aa: CASSLSVQLGQGSSPLHF
CDR3nt: TGTGCCAGCAGCTTAAGTGTCCAATTGGGACAGGGGTCTTCACCCCTCCACTTT

j_gene: TRBJ2-2
d_gene: NA
abundance: NA
v_gene: TRBV9
CDR3aa: CASSVDTGYGGELFF
CDR3nt: TGTGCCAGCAGCGTAGATACAGGGTATGGCGGGGAGCTGTTTTTT

j_gene: TRBJ2-7
d_gene: NA
abundance: once
v_gene: TRBV6-1
CDR3aa: CASSEEPVREQYF
CDR3nt: TGTGCCAGCAGTGAGGAACCTGTCCGCGAGCAGTACTTC

j_gene: TRBJ1-2
d_gene: NA
abundance: once
v_gene: TRBV7-8
CDR3aa: CASSLVPGSEDYGYTF
CDR3nt: TGTGCCAGCAGCTTAGTGCCAGGGAGTGAGGACTATGGCTACACCTTC

j_gene: TRBJ2-2
d_gene: NA
abundance: NA
v_gene: TRBV5-1
CDR3aa: CASSLWAQGRGSTGELFF
CDR3nt: TGCGCCAGCAGCTTGTGGGCTCAGGGTCGGGGTAGCACCGGGGAGCTGTTTTTT

j_gene: TRBJ1-1
d_gene: NA
abundance: NA
v_gene: TRBV27
CDR3aa: CASSLGVSSYTEAFF
CDR3nt: TGTGCCAGCAGTTTGGGGGTTTCTTCCTACACTGAAGCTTTCTTT

j_gene: TRBJ2-1
d_gene: TRBD2
abundance: NA
v_gene: TRBV6-5
CDR3aa: CATRTSGAGNEQFF
CDR3nt: TGTGCCACAAGGACTAGCGGGGCCGGGAATGAGCAGTTCTTC

j_gene: TRBJ2-7
d_gene: NA
abundance: NA
v_gene: TRBV2
CDR3aa: CASSEARPSSYEQYF
CDR3nt: TGTGCCAGCAGTGAAGCTAGGCCGAGCTCCTACGAGCAGTACTTC

j_gene: TRBJ1-2
d_gene: NA
abundance: NA
v_gene: TRBV19
CDR3aa: CASSLGIDYGYTF
CDR3nt: TGTGCCAGTAGTCTAGGGATCGACTATGGCTACACCTTC

j_gene: TRBJ2-7
d_gene: TRBD2
abundance: once
v_gene: TRBV27
CDR3aa: CASSSTVAGGRDEQYF
CDR3nt: TGTGCCAGCAGTTCCACGGTAGCGGGGGGGAGGGACGAGCAGTACTTC

j_gene: TRBJ1-5
d_gene: TRBD1
abundance: NA
v_gene: TRBV5-5
CDR3aa: CASSSEGQGFGQPQHF
CDR3nt: TGTGCCAGCAGCTCAGAGGGACAGGGGTTCGGTCAGCCCCAGCATTTT

j_gene: TRBJ2-3
d_gene: NA
abundance: NA
v_gene: TRBV30
CDR3aa: CAWSVRVGAGWGTDTQYF
CDR3nt: TGTGCCTGGAGTGTACGGGTCGGGGCAGGCTGGGGAACAGATACGCAGTATTTT

j_gene: TRBJ1-1
d_gene: NA
abundance: NA
v_gene: TRBV7-3
CDR3aa: CASRADGNTEAFF
CDR3nt: TGTGCCAGCAGAGCGGACGGGAACACTGAAGCTTTCTTT

j_gene: TRBJ2-7
d_gene: TRBD2
abundance: NA
v_gene: TRBV27
CDR3aa: CASSPGLAGVLEQYF
CDR3nt: TGTGCCAGCAGTCCCGGACTAGCGGGAGTCCTCGAGCAGTACTTC

j_gene: TRBJ2-1
d_gene: TRBD2
abundance: once
v_gene: TRBV4-3
CDR3aa: CASSQDWASGSNEQFF
CDR3nt: TGCGCCAGCAGCCAAGATTGGGCTAGCGGGAGCAATGAGCAGTTCTTC

j_gene: TRBJ2-5
d_gene: NA
abundance: NA
v_gene: TRBV7-6
CDR3aa: CASSLNPRGAPQETQYF
CDR3nt: TGTGCCAGCAGCCTGAACCCCCGGGGAGCGCCGCAAGAGACCCAGTACTTC

j_gene: TRBJ1-4
d_gene: NA
abundance: NA
v_gene: TRBV29-1
CDR3aa: CSVEARVGEKLFF
CDR3nt: TGCAGCGTTGAGGCGCGGGTCGGGGAAAAACTGTTTTTT

j_gene: TRBJ1-2
d_gene: NA
abundance: NA
v_gene: TRBV20-1
CDR3aa: CSAPEVHGYTF
CDR3nt: TGCAGTGCACCAGAGGTCCATGGCTACACCTTC

j_gene: TRBJ2-5
d_gene: NA
abundance: NA
v_gene: TRBV30
CDR3aa: CAWIAEQETQYF
CDR3nt: TGTGCCTGGATAGCGGAACAAGAGACCCAGTACTTC

j_gene: TRBJ1-5
d_gene: NA
abundance: NA
v_gene: TRBV7-9
CDR3aa: CASSEPGQGGEYTNQPQHF
CDR3nt: TGTGCCAGCAGCGAACCGGGCCAAGGGGGAGAATATACCAATCAGCCCCAGCATTTT

j_gene: TRBJ2-3
d_gene: NA
abundance: NA
v_gene: TRBV7-2
CDR3aa: CASSLAGDDGDTQYF
CDR3nt: TGTGCCAGCAGCTTAGCGGGGGATGATGGAGATACGCAGTATTTT

j_gene: TRBJ1-6
d_gene: NA
abundance: NA
v_gene: TRBV5-6
CDR3aa: CASSPGGAAGFNSPLHF
CDR3nt: TGTGCCAGCAGCCCGGGAGGGGCAGCAGGGTTCAATTCACCCCTCCACTTT

j_gene: TRBJ2-7
d_gene: NA
abundance: NA
v_gene: TRBV9
CDR3aa: CASSVGGGIPYEQYF
CDR3nt: TGTGCCAGCAGCGTAGGAGGCGGGATTCCTTACGAGCAGTACTTC